Below are 29 T cell receptor beta chains sequenced from a single sample in a study of blood T cell repertoires in COVID-19. The data were produced by immunoSEQ multiplex PCR, yet TCRdb's version contains in-frame clones alone and is incomplete. The sample holds about 130,000 clones, approximately 80% seen once. The sample consisted of PBMCs or T cells enriched from blood (not recorded which). The receptors derive from a man between 50 and 59 years old who had recovered from COVID-19.

This chain connects TRBV5-4 to TRBJ2-1; 9 nucleotides agree with TRBD2. CDR3 length: 17 amino acids. Germline CDR1 is SGHNT and CDR2 is YYREEE (reference sequence). V gave up 0 bases and J gave up 0 bases; unmatched junction bases: 4. CDR3 protein: CASSLGGGDSSYNEQFF. CDR3 bases: TGTGCCAGCAGCTTGGGCGGGGGGGATAGCTCCTACAATGAGCAGTTCTTC.

The gene calls are TRBV19 and TRBJ1-1; possibly TRBD1 for D (6 bases). Trimming took off 3 bases at V and 3 bases at J, with 14 bases between the two ends. The CDR3 loop spans 15 amino acids. Germline values: CDR1 LNHDA, CDR2 SQIVND (reference sequence). The CDR3 loop reads CASSIRGGDYTEAFF. Written as DNA, the CDR3 is TGTGCCAGTAGTATTCGGGGGGGCGATTACACTGAAGCTTTCTTT.

The chain recombines TRBV7-8 with TRBJ2-5, with D possibly TRBD2 on 6 matching bases. This CDR3 is built from 13 residues. The germline V and J ends were trimmed by 1 base and 5 bases, with 8 bases remaining between them. CDR1 is SGHVS, CDR2 FQNEAQ, per germline. The CDR3 DNA sequence: TGTGCCAGCAGCTTAGGGCTAGCGGAGACCCAGTACTTC. It specifies CASSLGLAETQYF.

The genes are TRBV10-1 and TRBJ2-7, with TRBD1 matching 8 bases. This CDR3 has 15 amino acids. V gave up 0 bases and J gave up 6 bases; unmatched junction bases: 7. Germline assignment: CDR1 WNHNN and CDR2 SYGVQD (reference sequence). The CDR3 spells CASSESPGQGGEQYF. For the CDR3, the DNA is TGCGCCAGCAGTGAGTCCCCCGGACAGGGTGGCGAGCAGTACTTC.

The gene calls are TRBV6-5 and TRBJ1-4, with TRBD1 identical over 10 bases. Germline assignment: CDR1 MNHEY and CDR2 SVGAGI. The CDR3 has 14 amino acids. Trimming took 6 bases from V and 14 from J; bases not matched to a gene: 12. The CDR3 region is CASSSDRGQSWLFF. The CDR3 coding sequence is TGTGCCAGCAGCTCCGACAGGGGGCAAAGTTGGCTGTTTTTT.

V gene TRBV21-1 combines with J gene TRBJ2-7; TRBD1 is the table's D call, not checked against the DNA. TRBV21-1 is noted as a pseudogene. The CDR3 contains 16 residues. The CDR3 is CASSTYRDRASYEQYF. DNA of the CDR3: TGTGCCAGCAGCACTTACCGGGACAGGGCATCCTACGAGCAGTACTTC.

This chain joins TRBV7-2 and TRBJ2-3, with D perhaps matching TRBD1 (5 bases). This CDR3 spans 14 amino acids. From germline, CDR1 is SGHTA and CDR2 FQGNSA. Trimming left V 0 bases short and J 4 bases short, with 8 bases between. The CDR3 DNA follows: TGTGCCAGCAGCTTAGCGCTGGGGCCAGATACGCAGTATTTT. Its protein is CASSLALGPDTQYF. Based on the CDR3 plus reference TRBV7-2 and TRBJ2-3, the full variable domain is GAGVSQSPSNKVTEKGKDVELRCDPISGHTALYWYRQSLGQGLEFLIYFQGNSAPDKSGLPSDRFSAERTGGSVSTLTIQRTQQEDSAVYLCASSLALGPDTQYFGPGTRLTVL.

This sequence joins TRBV7-8 and TRBJ2-2; perhaps TRBD1 as D (5 bases). The V end lost 3 bases, the J end lost 5 bases, and 19 bases lay between the germline ends. The CDR3 extends over 17 amino acids. Looked up from germline, CDR1 is SGHVS and CDR2 is FQNEAQ. The CDR3 DNA sequence: TGTGCCAGCAGCTTTTTTATCAGCAGGGCAGGGACCGGGGAGCTGTTTTTT. Translated: CASSFFISRAGTGELFF.

This chain uses TRBV5-1 with TRBJ1-5; TRBD1 is a possible D gene (6 bases). V was cut by 1 base and J by 7 bases, with 15 bases left in between. CDR3 length: 15 amino acids. Germline CDR1 and CDR2: SGHRS and YFSETQ. CDR3 loop: CASSLLGGRGQPQHF. The CDR3 DNA reads TGCGCCAGCAGCTTGCTTGGGGGCAGAGGGCAGCCCCAGCATTTT.

The chain carries TRBV19 and TRBJ1-5; D unclear. CDR3 length: 13 amino acids. Trimming stripped 7 bases from V and 0 bases from J, with 7 bases between. Germline CDR1 is LNHDA and CDR2 is SQIVND (reference sequence). The DNA of the CDR3 is TGTGCCAGTAACAGTATTAGCAATCAGCCCCAGCATTTT. It codes for CASNSISNQPQHF. Complete variable domain (other parts from reference TRBV19 and TRBJ1-5): DGGITQSPKYLFRKEGQNVTLSCEQNLNHDAMYWYRQDPGQGLRLIYYSQIVNDFQKGDIAEGYSVSREKKESFPLTVTSAQKNPTAFYLCASNSISNQPQHFGDGTRLSIL.

The CDR3 DNA reads as TGTGCCAGCAGTCTGACAGGGGGCCTTGAAAAACTGTTTTTT. As protein: CASSLTGGLEKLFF. The genes are TRBV28 and TRBJ1-4; 10 bases align to TRBD1. The junction had 4 bases not matched to a gene; V was cut back by 5 bases and J by 7 bases. The CDR3 sequence is 14 residues long. Germline lookup yields CDR1 MDHEN and CDR2 SYDVKM.

The chain is built from TRBV7-3 and TRBJ2-2; 9 bases are shared with TRBD1. With V trimmed by 4 bases and J by 8 bases, 11 bases remained unmatched. The CDR3 extends over 16 amino acids. CDR1 is SGHTA, CDR2 FQGTGA, per germline. CDR3 nucleotide sequence: TGTGCCAGCAGCTCCTCCGGGACAGGGTATCCGGGGGAGCTGTTTTTT. Its translation is CASSSSGTGYPGELFF.

The chain employs TRBV30 and TRBJ1-5; TRBD1 is a possible D gene (6 bases). Germline V gives CDR1 GTSNPN, CDR2 SVGIG (reference sequence). The CDR3 covers 13 residues. V lost 6 bases, J lost 2 bases, and 11 bases lay in between. For the CDR3, the DNA is TGTGCCTGTACAGGGCACGGCAATCAGCCCCAGCATTTT. Its translation is CACTGHGNQPQHF.

V and J are TRBV6-6 and TRBJ2-1; 8 positions agree with TRBD1. The CDR3 has 15 residues. Germline trimming cut 6 bases from V and 6 bases from J; bases unmatched to any gene: 10. Germline CDR1 is MNHNY and CDR2 is SVGAGI (reference sequence). The CDR3 DNA reads TGTGCCAGCAGCTCAGACAGGGGCAACCCCAATGAGCAGTTCTTC. This gives the protein CASSSDRGNPNEQFF.

The J gene is TRBJ2-7, the V gene TRBV20-1; TRBD1 aligns across 7 bases. Germline loops: CDR1 DFQATT, CDR2 SNEGSKA (reference sequence). V lost 6 bases and J lost 7; bases outside the gene matches: 6. The CDR3 spans 11 residues. The CDR3 protein is CSAPTGSEQYF. The CDR3 nucleotides are TGCAGTGCCCCGACAGGGTCGGAGCAGTACTTC.

This clone was seen a single time. The chain uses TRBV5-6 and TRBJ2-3; 9 bases are shared with TRBD2. The CDR3 contains 16 residues. Germline CDR1 reads SGHDT; CDR2 reads YYEEEE. The V and J ends lost 0 bases and 4 bases, in that order; junction bases with no gene match: 6. The CDR3 sequence: CASSLVRRGGSDTQYF. The CDR3 DNA is TGTGCCAGCAGCTTGGTTCGGCGGGGGGGCTCAGATACGCAGTATTTT.

The V call is TRBV12-3 or TRBV12-4, the J call TRBJ1-1; perhaps TRBD1 as D (5 bases). Trimming shortened V by 5 bases and J by 4 bases, and 11 bases separated the two germline ends. CDR3 length: 13 amino acids. The CDR3 sequence: CASSPRQTTEAFF. CDR3 bases: TGTGCCAGCAGTCCCAGACAGACCACTGAAGCTTTCTTT.

The chain has TRBV5-3 and TRBJ1-1; 7 nucleotides line up with TRBD1. TRBV5-3 is designated an ORF whose function remains uncertain. CDR3 length equals 12 residues. The V gene end was trimmed by 2 bases and the J gene end by 8 bases; junction bases not matched to a gene: 3. DNA for the CDR3: TGTGCCAGAAGCTTACAGGGGCTCGAAGCTTTCTTT. Its translation is CARSLQGLEAFF.

As regards this clone: Compared with germline, one end of the junction differs, possibly owing to a read error. The rearrangement joins TRBV6-4 to TRBJ2-3; possibly TRBD1 for D (7 bases). CDR1 MRHNA and CDR2 SNTAGT come from the germline V gene. CDR3 size: 14 residues. CDR3 amino acids: CATSPGGIGDTQYF. DNA for the CDR3: TGTGCCACCAGTCCAGGGGGGATAGGAGATACGCAGTATTTT.

This clone was seen only once. The gene calls are TRBV7-3 and TRBJ2-1, with TRBD2 matching over 12 bases. Germline-derived CDR1 and CDR2 are SGHTA and FQGTGA. Trimming removed 2 bases from V and 3 bases from J; junction bases left unmatched: 8. The CDR3 has 18 amino acids. CDR3 in amino acids: CASSLGLAGGLGYNEQFF. In DNA form, the CDR3 reads TGTGCCAGCAGCTTAGGGCTAGCGGGGGGGCTCGGCTACAATGAGCAGTTCTTC.

The gene calls are TRBV24-1 and TRBJ2-3; D is unresolved. V lost 7 bases and J 10 bases, leaving 11 bases between the germline ends. The CDR3 is made up of 11 amino acids. Germline CDR1 is KGHDR and CDR2 is SFDVKD. CDR3 nucleotides: TGTGCCACCAGCGTGCTCGGAGCGCAGTATTTT. It codes for CATSVLGAQYF.

The CDR3 DNA sequence: TGCGCCAGCAGCTTGGGAGGGACTAGCGGTTCGTCCTACGAGCAGTACTTC. Translating gives CASSLGGTSGSSYEQYF. The chain uses TRBV5-1 and TRBJ2-7; 11 bases align to TRBD2. The germline V gene has CDR1 SGHRS and CDR2 YFSETQ. The CDR3 has 17 amino acids. V lost 0 bases to trimming and J lost 1 base; unmatched junction nucleotides: 6. The full variable domain, with the rest looked up from reference TRBV5-1 and TRBJ2-7, is KAGVTQTPRYLIKTRGQQVTLSCSPISGHRSVSWYQQTPGQGLQFLFEYFSETQRNKGNFPGRFSGRQFSNSRSEMNVSTLELGDSALYLCASSLGGTSGSSYEQYFGPGTRLTVT.

This clone came up a few times. The gene calls are TRBV6-2 or TRBV6-3 and TRBJ1-5; 8 bases agree with TRBD1. The CDR3 length is 16 residues. V lost 4 bases to trimming and J lost 2 bases; unmatched junction nucleotides: 7. Germline V lookup: CDR1 MNHEY, CDR2 SVGEGT. CDR3 sequence (DNA): TGTGCCAGCAGTTGGACAGGGAGTGGTGGCAATCAGCCCCAGCATTTT. Protein: CASSWTGSGGNQPQHF.

V gene TRBV12-5 combines with J gene TRBJ2-3, with 10 bases fitting TRBD2. In germline, CDR1 is LGHNT, CDR2 FRNRAP. The J segment lost 0 bases and the V segment lost 0 bases, leaving 9 bases of the junction unmatched. This CDR3 contains 19 residues. The CDR3 region is CASGLVLAGALKSTDTQYF. CDR3 coding DNA: TGTGCTAGTGGTTTGGTGCTAGCGGGGGCCCTAAAGAGCACAGATACGCAGTATTTT.

This clone was picked up a small number of times. The V gene is TRBV18, the J gene TRBJ1-1; 8 nucleotides agree with TRBD1. The V and J ends lost 0 bases and 5 bases, in that order; junction bases with no gene match: 5. CDR1 and CDR2 (germline): KGHSH, LQKENI. The length of the CDR3 is 15 residues. As DNA, the CDR3 is TGTGCCAGCTCACCACCCGGGACAGGATGGACTGAAGCTTTCTTT. It encodes CASSPPGTGWTEAFF.

As for this clone: The identical CDR3 is also encoded by other nucleotide sequences in the sample. The chain links TRBV7-2 to TRBJ2-2, with D possibly being TRBD2 (5 bases). V was trimmed by 2 bases and J by 7 bases, leaving 14 bases between them. Germline values: CDR1 SGHTA, CDR2 FQGNSA. This CDR3 spans 15 amino acids. The CDR3 DNA follows: TGTGCCAGCAGCTTAACCGGGGAACTAGTCGGGGAGCTGTTTTTT. Translated, it gives CASSLTGELVGELFF.

V and J are TRBV7-9 and TRBJ2-1; D might be TRBD2 (5 bases). Germline CDR1 SEHNR, CDR2 FQNEAQ (reference sequence). The CDR3 extends over 13 amino acids. V shed 8 bases and J shed 3 bases, with 11 bases lying between them. The CDR3 coding sequence is TGTGCCAGCCACCCTGGACTCTACAATGAGCAGTTCTTC. As protein: CASHPGLYNEQFF.

V usage is TRBV7-8 and J usage is TRBJ1-5, with 9 bases lining up with TRBD1. The V gene's germline CDR1 is SGHVS and CDR2 FQNEAQ. V dropped 5 bases and J dropped 7; count of bases not matched to a gene: 12. This CDR3 region has 16 residues. As DNA, the CDR3 is TGTGCCAGCAGCAATACGGACAGGGGTTTAGGACAGCCCCAGCATTTT. Residues: CASSNTDRGLGQPQHF. Looking up the rest from reference TRBV7-8 and TRBJ1-5 gives the full variable domain: GAGVSQSPRYKVAKRGQDVALRCDPISGHVSLFWYQQALGQGPEFLTYFQNEAQLDKSGLPSDRFFAERPEGSVSTLKIQRTQQEDSAVYLCASSNTDRGLGQPQHFGDGTRLSIL.

The CDR3 DNA is TGTGCCAGCAGGCGGGGCGGGGGGGCCGAGATCAATGAGCAGTTCTTC. Its protein is CASRRGGGAEINEQFF. The chain combines TRBV11-1 with TRBJ2-1; TRBD2 matches 9 bases. This CDR3 region has 16 residues. Germline values: CDR1 SGHAT, CDR2 FQDESV (reference sequence). With 6 bases clipped from V and 6 bases from J, the junction kept 12 bases outside the gene matches.